The rows below give T cell receptor beta chains drawn from one sample of a study of human T cells and chemical hapten exposure. TCRdb reprocessed the RACE reads with MiXCR, giving one entry per CDR3 protein. The sample records approximately 34,000 distinct CDR3 sequences, 6% to 7% being singletons. The material sequenced was whole blood, taken in connection with sensitization to the hapten diphenylcyclopropenone (DPC). Receptor source: a woman in her thirties with alopecia areata. Some clones in this sample may be carry-over from other donors' samples. CDR3s include the opening cysteine and the closing phenylalanine or tryptophan. The order of the fields is D gene, J gene, V gene, clone size, CDR3 DNA, CDR3 protein. A D gene is named only where the DNA matches it firmly. Size is omitted from some rows. Given values are once, few, many or a class for expanded clones.

D: .
J: TRBJ1-4
V: TRBV7-2
size: few
DNA: TGTGCCAGCAGCTTAAACCGTGAAAAACTGTTTTTT
CDR3: CASSLNREKLFF

D: TRBD1
J: TRBJ1-2
V: TRBV12-3/TRBV12-4
size: once
DNA: TGTGCCAGCAGTTTGGGTGGTACAGGGGTCGTTGGCTACACCTTC
CDR3: CASSLGGTGVVGYTF

D: .
J: TRBJ1-3
V: TRBV28
size: .
DNA: TGTGCCAGCAGTTTACATACAAGTTTCCGAGGAAACACCATATATTTT
CDR3: CASSLHTSFRGNTIYF

D: .
J: TRBJ1-2
V: TRBV3-1
size: .
DNA: TGTGCCAGCAGCCGTAGTCCCTCTGGGGGCTATGGCTACACCTTC
CDR3: CASSRSPSGGYGYTF

D: TRBD1
J: TRBJ1-1
V: TRBV29-1
size: many
DNA: TGCAGCGTGGGGACAGGGGGCGGGTACACTGAAGCTTTCTTT
CDR3: CSVGTGGGYTEAFF

D: TRBD1
J: TRBJ1-6
V: TRBV6-5
size: .
DNA: TGTGCCAGCAGGTACTCCATCCGACAGGGATCGCCCCTCCACTTT
CDR3: CASRYSIRQGSPLHF

D: .
J: TRBJ1-1
V: TRBV20-1
size: many
DNA: TGCAGTGCTCCAACTAGGGGCACTGAAGCTTTCTTT
CDR3: CSAPTRGTEAFF

D: .
J: TRBJ2-2
V: TRBV11-1
size: once
DNA: TGTGCCAGCAGCCGCAGATCGAACACCGGGGAGCTGTTTTTT
CDR3: CASSRRSNTGELFF

D: .
J: TRBJ2-2
V: TRBV2
size: once
DNA: TGTGCCAGCAGTTACAGGGATCGCGGCACCGGGGAGCTGTTTTTT
CDR3: CASSYRDRGTGELFF

D: .
J: TRBJ1-4
V: TRBV20-1
size: many
DNA: TGCAGTGCTAGAGAGGGAGGAAATGAAAAACTGTTTTTT
CDR3: CSAREGGNEKLFF

D: .
J: TRBJ1-2
V: TRBV12-3/TRBV12-4
size: .
DNA: TGTGCCAGCAGTTTAGACGGGAATGGCTACACCTTC
CDR3: CASSLDGNGYTF

D: .
J: TRBJ1-1
V: TRBV28
size: many
DNA: TGTGCCAGGGGGGGGGGCACTGAAGCTTTCTTT
CDR3: CARGGGTEAFF

D: TRBD2
J: TRBJ2-1
V: TRBV20-1
size: many
DNA: TGCAGTGCTAGAGATCTGCAGCGGGGGGACGTGGGTGAGCAGTTCTTC
CDR3: CSARDLQRGDVGEQFF

D: TRBD1
J: TRBJ1-4
V: TRBV12-3/TRBV12-4
size: many
DNA: TGTGCCAGCAGTTTAATTTTGGACAGGCCCGAAAAACTGTTTTTT
CDR3: CASSLILDRPEKLFF

D: TRBD1
J: TRBJ2-3
V: TRBV5-1
size: .
DNA: TGCGCCAGCAGCTTGGGGGAAATGGGACAGCGACTTCCAGATACGCAGTATTTT
CDR3: CASSLGEMGQRLPDTQYF

D: .
J: TRBJ2-7
V: TRBV14
size: many
DNA: TGTGCCAGCAGCCAAGAACTTTGGGGTGAGCAGTACTTC
CDR3: CASSQELWGEQYF

D: .
J: TRBJ2-3
V: TRBV12-5
size: .
DNA: TGTGCTAGTGGGAAGCCAACCAGGGATCGATCTAACACAGATACGCAGTATTTT
CDR3: CASGKPTRDRSNTDTQYF

D: .
J: TRBJ2-7
V: TRBV20-1
size: many
DNA: TGCAGTGCTAGGGGCCCTTACTCCTACGAGCAGTACTTC
CDR3: CSARGPYSYEQYF

D: .
J: TRBJ1-2
V: TRBV29-1
size: few
DNA: TGCAGCGTTGGGGGGGCCTCTGGGAGCTATGGCTACACCTTC
CDR3: CSVGGASGSYGYTF

D: .
J: TRBJ2-3
V: TRBV7-6
size: once
DNA: TGTGCCAGCAGCTTAGGTCGGGCGCCCGGCACAGATACGCAGTATTTT
CDR3: CASSLGRAPGTDTQYF

D: .
J: TRBJ1-1
V: TRBV5-1
size: .
DNA: TGCGCCAGCATTCGCGACAGTTCGAACACTGAAGCTTTCTTT
CDR3: CASIRDSSNTEAFF

D: .
J: TRBJ2-6
V: TRBV7-9
size: many
DNA: TGTGCCAGCAGCTTGAGGACAGCGCTCTCTGGGGCCAACGTCCTGACTTTC
CDR3: CASSLRTALSGANVLTF

D: .
J: TRBJ2-5
V: TRBV3-1
size: few
DNA: TGTGCCAGCAGCCCTAAGCGGAGCTTCCAAGAGACCCAGTACTTC
CDR3: CASSPKRSFQETQYF

D: .
J: TRBJ2-5
V: TRBV7-9
size: many
DNA: TGTGCCAGCAGCCCGCGGGGGCCAGAGACCCAGTACTTC
CDR3: CASSPRGPETQYF

D: .
J: TRBJ1-4
V: TRBV6-5
size: few
DNA: TGTGCCAGCAGTGCACAGGGTCGGGCTAATGAAAAACTGTTTTTT
CDR3: CASSAQGRANEKLFF

D: TRBD1
J: TRBJ2-6
V: TRBV5-1
size: few
DNA: TGCGCCAGCAGCCGATCCGGACAGGAGCTCTCTGGGGCCAACGTCCTGACTTTC
CDR3: CASSRSGQELSGANVLTF

D: .
J: TRBJ1-5
V: TRBV13
size: few
DNA: TGTGCCAGCAGCTTAGGGCAACAGCCCCAGCATTTT
CDR3: CASSLGQQPQHF